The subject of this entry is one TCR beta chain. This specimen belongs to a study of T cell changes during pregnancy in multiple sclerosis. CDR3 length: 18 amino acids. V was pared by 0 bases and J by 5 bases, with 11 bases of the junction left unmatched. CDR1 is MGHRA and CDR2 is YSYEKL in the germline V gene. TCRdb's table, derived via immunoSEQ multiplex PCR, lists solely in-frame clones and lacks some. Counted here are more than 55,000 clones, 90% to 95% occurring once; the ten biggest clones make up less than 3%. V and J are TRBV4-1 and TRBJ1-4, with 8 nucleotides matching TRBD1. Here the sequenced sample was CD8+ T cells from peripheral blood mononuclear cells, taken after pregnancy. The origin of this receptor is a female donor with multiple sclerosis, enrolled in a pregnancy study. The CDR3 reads CASSQEESRTGRNEKLFF. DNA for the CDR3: TGCGCCAGCAGCCAAGAGGAATCCAGGACAGGGAGAAATGAAAAACTGTTTTTT.